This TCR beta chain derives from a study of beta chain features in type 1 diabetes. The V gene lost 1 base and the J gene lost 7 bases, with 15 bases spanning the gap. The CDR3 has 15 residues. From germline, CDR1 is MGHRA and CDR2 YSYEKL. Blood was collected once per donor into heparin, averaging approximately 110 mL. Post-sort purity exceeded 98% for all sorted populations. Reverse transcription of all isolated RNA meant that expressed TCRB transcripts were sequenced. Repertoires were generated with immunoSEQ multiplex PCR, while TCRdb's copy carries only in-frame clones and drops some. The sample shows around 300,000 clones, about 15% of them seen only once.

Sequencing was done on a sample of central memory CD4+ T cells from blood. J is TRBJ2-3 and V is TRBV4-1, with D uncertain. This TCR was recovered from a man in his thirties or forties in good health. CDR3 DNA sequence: TGCGCCAGCAGCCAAGTGTCACGTGAACGAAATACGCAGTATTTT. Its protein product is CASSQVSRERNTQYF.